These T cell receptor beta chains were read from a single sample in a study of blood T cell repertoires in COVID-19. Repertoires were generated with immunoSEQ multiplex PCR, while TCRdb's copy carries only in-frame clones and drops some. Altogether fewer than 350,000 clones are present, 80% to 90% being singletons, with the ten largest covering roughly 4.2%. Sequenced sample: PBMCs or T cells enriched from blood (not recorded which). Source of these receptors: a woman in her thirties or forties with acute COVID-19. Each CDR3 is given with its conserved first and last residue. A D gene is named only where the DNA matches it firmly. Not all rows give a size; the values are once, few, many and, for expanded clones, a class.

D | size | J | V | DNA | CDR3
TRBD1 | few | TRBJ2-2 | TRBV18 | TGTGCCACTCACACCGGGCAGGGACAGGGGCTCACCGGGGAGCTGTTTTTT | CATHTGQGQGLTGELFF
TRBD1 | NA | TRBJ1-6 | TRBV27 | TGTGCCAGCAGTTTACGTGACAGGGGGCATTCACCCCTCCACTTT | CASSLRDRGHSPLHF
TRBD1 | NA | TRBJ2-7 | TRBV28 | TGTGCCAGCAGTTTCAGGGGGCTCTCCTACGAGCAGTACTTC | CASSFRGLSYEQYF
NA | NA | TRBJ1-5 | TRBV6-6 | TGTGCCAGCAGGACTGGAGGGTATAGCAATCAGCCCCAGCATTTT | CASRTGGYSNQPQHF
TRBD1 | NA | TRBJ1-1 | TRBV2 | TGTGCCAGCAGGACCCGGGACAGGAACACTGAAGCTTTCTTT | CASRTRDRNTEAFF
NA | NA | TRBJ2-1 | TRBV11-2 | TGTGCCAGCAGCTTACTCTTCGCTAGCGTGAATGAGCAGTTCTTC | CASSLLFASVNEQFF
NA | NA | TRBJ2-7 | TRBV11-1 | TGTGCCAGCAGACCCAGGGGCAACGAGCAGTACTTC | CASRPRGNEQYF
TRBD1 | NA | TRBJ2-1 | TRBV5-1 | TGCGCCAGCAGCAAAGTTTCGGGACAGGGGTCCAATGAGCAGTTCTTC | CASSKVSGQGSNEQFF
NA | NA | TRBJ2-1 | TRBV21-1 | TGTGCCAGCAGTGGGGCGGGGAAGCGGGGGAAGAATGAGCAGTTCTTC | CASSGAGKRGKNEQFF
NA | NA | TRBJ1-1 | TRBV5-1 | TGCGCCAGCAACCGCCAGGGCGACACTGAAGCTTTCTTT | CASNRQGDTEAFF
TRBD1 | NA | TRBJ1-2 | TRBV28 | TGTGCCAGCAAACAGGGGGCGGAATATGGCTACACCTTC | CASKQGAEYGYTF